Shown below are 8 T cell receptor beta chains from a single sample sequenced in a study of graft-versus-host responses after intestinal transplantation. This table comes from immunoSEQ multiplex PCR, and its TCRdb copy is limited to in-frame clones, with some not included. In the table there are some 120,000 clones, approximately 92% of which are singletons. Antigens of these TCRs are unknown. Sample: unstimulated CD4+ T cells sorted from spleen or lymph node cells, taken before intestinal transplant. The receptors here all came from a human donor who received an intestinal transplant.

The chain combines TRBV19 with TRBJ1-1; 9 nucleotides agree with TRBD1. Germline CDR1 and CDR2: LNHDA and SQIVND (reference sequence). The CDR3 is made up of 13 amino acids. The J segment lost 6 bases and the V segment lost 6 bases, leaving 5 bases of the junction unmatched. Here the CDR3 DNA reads TGTGCCAGTAGCCGGGACAGGGAGGCTGAAGCTTTCTTT. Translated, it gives CASSRDREAEAFF.

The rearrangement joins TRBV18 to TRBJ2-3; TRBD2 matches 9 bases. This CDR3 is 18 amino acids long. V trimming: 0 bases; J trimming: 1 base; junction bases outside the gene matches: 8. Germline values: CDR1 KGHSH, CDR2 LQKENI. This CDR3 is CASSPPRGGVGGTDTQYF. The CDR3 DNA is TGTGCCAGCTCACCACCGCGGGGGGGCGTAGGAGGCACAGATACGCAGTATTTT. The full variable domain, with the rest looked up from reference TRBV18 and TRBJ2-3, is NAGVMQNPRHLVRRRGQEARLRCSPMKGHSHVYWYRQLPEEGLKFMVYLQKENIIDESGMPKERFSAEFPKEGPSILRIQQVVRGDSAAYFCASSPPRGGVGGTDTQYFGPGTRLTVL.

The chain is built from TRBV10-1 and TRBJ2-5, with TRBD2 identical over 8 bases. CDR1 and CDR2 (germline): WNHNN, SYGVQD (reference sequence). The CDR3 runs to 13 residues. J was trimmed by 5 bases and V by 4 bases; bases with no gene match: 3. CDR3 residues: CASSAGGGETQYF. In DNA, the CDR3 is TGCGCCAGCAGTGCCGGGGGGGGCGAGACCCAGTACTTC.

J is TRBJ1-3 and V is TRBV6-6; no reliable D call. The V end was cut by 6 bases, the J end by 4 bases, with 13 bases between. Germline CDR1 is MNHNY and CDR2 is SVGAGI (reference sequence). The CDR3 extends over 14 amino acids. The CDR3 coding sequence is TGTGCCAGCAGCCCCGGCAGCCTCGGAAACACCATATATTTT. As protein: CASSPGSLGNTIYF.

This CDR3 reads CASSLGDRVTEAFF. The DNA for the CDR3 is TGTGCCAGCAGCTTGGGAGACAGGGTAACTGAAGCTTTCTTT. The chain is built from TRBV5-4 and TRBJ1-1; 7 bases map to TRBD1. Trimming at V came to 0 bases and at J to 5 bases, leaving 4 bases not matched to a gene. The CDR3 is 14 amino acids. Germline-derived CDR1 and CDR2 are SGHNT and YYREEE (reference sequence).

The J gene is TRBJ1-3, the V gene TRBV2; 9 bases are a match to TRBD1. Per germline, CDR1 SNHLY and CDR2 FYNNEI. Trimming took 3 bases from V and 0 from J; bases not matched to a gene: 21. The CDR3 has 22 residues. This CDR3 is CASSDTPGDRVILRHSGNTIYF. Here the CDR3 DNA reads TGTGCCAGCAGTGACACCCCGGGGGACAGGGTTATTCTCCGACACTCTGGAAACACCATATATTTT.

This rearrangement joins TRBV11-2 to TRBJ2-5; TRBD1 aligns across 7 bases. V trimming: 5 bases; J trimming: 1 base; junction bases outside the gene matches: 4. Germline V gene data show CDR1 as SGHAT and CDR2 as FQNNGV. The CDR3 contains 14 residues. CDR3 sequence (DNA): TGTGCCAGCAGCCACTGGACAGGCCAAGAGACCCAGTACTTC. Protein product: CASSHWTGQETQYF.

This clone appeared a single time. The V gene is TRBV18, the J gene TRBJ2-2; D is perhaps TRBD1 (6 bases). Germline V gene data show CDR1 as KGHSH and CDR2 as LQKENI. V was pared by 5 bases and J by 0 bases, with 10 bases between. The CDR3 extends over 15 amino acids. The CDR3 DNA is TGTGCCAGCTCATCCAGGGGCTCGAACACCGGGGAGCTGTTTTTT. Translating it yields CASSSRGSNTGELFF.